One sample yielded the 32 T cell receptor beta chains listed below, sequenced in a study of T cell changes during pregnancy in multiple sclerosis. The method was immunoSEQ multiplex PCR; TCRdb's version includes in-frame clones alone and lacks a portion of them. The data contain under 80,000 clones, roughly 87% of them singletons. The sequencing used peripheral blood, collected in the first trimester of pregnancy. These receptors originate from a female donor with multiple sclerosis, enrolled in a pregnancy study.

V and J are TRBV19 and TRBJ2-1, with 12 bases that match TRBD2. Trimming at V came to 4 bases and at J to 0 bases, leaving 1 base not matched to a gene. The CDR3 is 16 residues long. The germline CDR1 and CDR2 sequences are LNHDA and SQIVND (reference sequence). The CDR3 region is CASSTSGRASYNEQFF. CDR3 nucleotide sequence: TGTGCCAGTAGTACTAGCGGGAGGGCCTCCTACAATGAGCAGTTCTTC.

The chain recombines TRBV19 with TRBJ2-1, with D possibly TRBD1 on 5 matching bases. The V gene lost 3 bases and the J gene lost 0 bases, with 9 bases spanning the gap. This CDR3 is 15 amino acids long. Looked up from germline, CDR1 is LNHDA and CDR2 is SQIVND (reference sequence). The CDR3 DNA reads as TGTGCCAGTAGTATCGGCCAGGGCTCCTACAATGAGCAGTTCTTC. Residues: CASSIGQGSYNEQFF.

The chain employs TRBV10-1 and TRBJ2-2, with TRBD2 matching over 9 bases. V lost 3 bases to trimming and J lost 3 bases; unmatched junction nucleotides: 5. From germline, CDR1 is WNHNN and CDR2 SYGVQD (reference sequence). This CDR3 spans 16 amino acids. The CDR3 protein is CASSDFSGRYTGELFF. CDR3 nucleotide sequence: TGCGCCAGCAGTGATTTTAGCGGGAGATACACCGGGGAGCTGTTTTTT.

CDR3 region: CASSLGQKAFMAEAFF. CDR3 in DNA: TGTGCCAGCAGCTTAGGCCAGAAAGCGTTTATGGCTGAAGCTTTCTTT. The V gene is TRBV7-6, the J gene TRBJ1-1; D gene uncertain. V was trimmed by 1 base and J by 6 bases, leaving 18 bases between them. Germline loops: CDR1 SGHVS, CDR2 FNYEAQ. The CDR3 loop spans 16 amino acids.

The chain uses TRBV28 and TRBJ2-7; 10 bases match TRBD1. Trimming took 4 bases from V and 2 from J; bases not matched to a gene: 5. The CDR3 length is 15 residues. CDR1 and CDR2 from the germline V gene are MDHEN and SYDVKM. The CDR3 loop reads CASSSPGTGAYEQYF. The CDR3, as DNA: TGTGCCAGCAGTTCTCCCGGGACAGGGGCCTACGAGCAGTACTTC.

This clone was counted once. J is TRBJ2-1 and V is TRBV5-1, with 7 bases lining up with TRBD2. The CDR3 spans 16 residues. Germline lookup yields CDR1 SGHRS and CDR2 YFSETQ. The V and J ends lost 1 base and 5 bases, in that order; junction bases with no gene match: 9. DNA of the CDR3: TGCGCCAGCAGCTTGTTGGCGGGAGAAGCTAACAATGAGCAGTTCTTC. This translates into CASSLLAGEANNEQFF.

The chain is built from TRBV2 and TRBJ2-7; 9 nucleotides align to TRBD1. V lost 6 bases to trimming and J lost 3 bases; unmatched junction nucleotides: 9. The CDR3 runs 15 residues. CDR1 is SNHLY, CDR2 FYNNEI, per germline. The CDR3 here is CASSQKRTGDYEQYF. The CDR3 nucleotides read TGTGCCAGCAGCCAAAAACGGACAGGGGACTACGAGCAGTACTTC. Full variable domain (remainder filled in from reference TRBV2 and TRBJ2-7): EPEVTQTPSHQVTQMGQEVILRCVPISNHLYFYWYRQILGQKVEFLVSFYNNEISEKSEIFDDQFSVERPDGSNFTLKIRSTKLEDSAMYFCASSQKRTGDYEQYFGPGTRLTVT.

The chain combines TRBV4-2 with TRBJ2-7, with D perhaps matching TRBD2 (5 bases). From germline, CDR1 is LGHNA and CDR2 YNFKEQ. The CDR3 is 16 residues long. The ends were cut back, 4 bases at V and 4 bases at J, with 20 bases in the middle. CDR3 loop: CASSREADRRNYEQYF. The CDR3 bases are TGTGCCAGCAGCCGAGAAGCGGACCGGAGAAATTACGAGCAGTACTTC.

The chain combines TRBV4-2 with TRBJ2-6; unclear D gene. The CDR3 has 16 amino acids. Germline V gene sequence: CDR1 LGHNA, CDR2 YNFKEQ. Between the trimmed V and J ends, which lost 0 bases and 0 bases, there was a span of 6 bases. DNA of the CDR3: TGTGCCAGCAGCCAAGACCTCGGCTCTGGGGCCAACGTCCTGACTTTC. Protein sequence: CASSQDLGSGANVLTF.

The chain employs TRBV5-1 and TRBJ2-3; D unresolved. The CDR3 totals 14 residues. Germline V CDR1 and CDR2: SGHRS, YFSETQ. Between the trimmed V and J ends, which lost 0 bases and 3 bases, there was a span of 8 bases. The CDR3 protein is CASSLAVPTDTQYF. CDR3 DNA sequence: TGCGCCAGCAGCTTGGCAGTGCCGACAGATACGCAGTATTTT.

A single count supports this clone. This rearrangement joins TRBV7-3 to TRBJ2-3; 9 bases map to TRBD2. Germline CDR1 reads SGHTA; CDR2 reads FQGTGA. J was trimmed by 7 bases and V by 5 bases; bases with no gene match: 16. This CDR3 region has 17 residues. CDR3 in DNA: TGTGCCAGCAGCCCTTCCGTAGCGGGAGCTGAAGGAAATACGCAGTATTTT. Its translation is CASSPSVAGAEGNTQYF.

CDR3 bases: TGTGCCAGCAGCTTGCCAGGACTTTACACAGATACGCAGTATTTT. It specifies CASSLPGLYTDTQYF. V usage is TRBV5-6 and J usage is TRBJ2-3, with D tentatively TRBD2 (5 bases). Germline lookup yields CDR1 SGHDT and CDR2 YYEEEE. Trimming shortened V by 1 base and J by 2 bases, and 11 bases separated the two germline ends. CDR3 length: 15 residues.

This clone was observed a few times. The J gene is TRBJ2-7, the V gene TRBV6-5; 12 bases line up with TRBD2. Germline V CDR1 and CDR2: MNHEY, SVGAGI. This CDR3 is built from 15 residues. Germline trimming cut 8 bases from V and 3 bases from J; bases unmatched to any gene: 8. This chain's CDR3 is CASGLLAGGGYEQYF. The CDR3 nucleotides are TGTGCCAGCGGCCTACTAGCGGGAGGAGGCTACGAGCAGTACTTC.

CDR3 residues: CASSRSGFLYEQYF. DNA for the CDR3: TGCGCCAGCAGCCGTTCGGGATTCCTATACGAGCAGTACTTC. This chain links TRBV4-1 with TRBJ2-7; perhaps TRBD2 as D (5 bases). The V end was cut by 4 bases, the J end by 4 bases, with 14 bases between. The CDR3 runs 14 residues. Looked up from germline, CDR1 is MGHRA and CDR2 is YSYEKL.

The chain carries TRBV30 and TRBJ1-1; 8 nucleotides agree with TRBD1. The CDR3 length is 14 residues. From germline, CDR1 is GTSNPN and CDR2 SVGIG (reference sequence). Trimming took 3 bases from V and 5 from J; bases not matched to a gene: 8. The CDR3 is CAWSFFQGATEAFF. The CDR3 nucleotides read TGTGCCTGGAGCTTTTTTCAGGGGGCAACTGAAGCTTTCTTT.

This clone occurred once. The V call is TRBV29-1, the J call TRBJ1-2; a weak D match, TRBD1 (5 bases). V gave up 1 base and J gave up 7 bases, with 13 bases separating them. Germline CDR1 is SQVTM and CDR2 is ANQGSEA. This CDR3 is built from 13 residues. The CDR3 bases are TGCAGCGTTGAAGTCAGGGAGGGAGGTGGCTACACCTTC. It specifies CSVEVREGGGYTF.

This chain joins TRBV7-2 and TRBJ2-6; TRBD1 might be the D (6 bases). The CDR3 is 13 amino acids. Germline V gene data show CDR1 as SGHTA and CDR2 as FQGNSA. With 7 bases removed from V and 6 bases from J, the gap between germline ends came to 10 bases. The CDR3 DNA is TGTGCCAGCACACGACAGGTGGCCAACGTCCTGACTTTC. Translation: CASTRQVANVLTF.

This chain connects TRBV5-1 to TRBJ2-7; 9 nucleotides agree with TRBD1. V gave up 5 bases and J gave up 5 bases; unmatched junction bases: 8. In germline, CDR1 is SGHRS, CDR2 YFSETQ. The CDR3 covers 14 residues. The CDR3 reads CASSPGTGNDEQYF. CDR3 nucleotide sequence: TGCGCCAGCAGTCCCGGGACAGGGAATGACGAGCAGTACTTC.

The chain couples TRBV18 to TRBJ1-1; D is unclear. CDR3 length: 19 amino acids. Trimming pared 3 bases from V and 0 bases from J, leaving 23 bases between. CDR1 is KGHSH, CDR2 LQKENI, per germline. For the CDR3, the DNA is TGTGCCAGCTCACCTCAAGTCGAGTTGAAGTTGGGAGTGAACACTGAAGCTTTCTTT. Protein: CASSPQVELKLGVNTEAFF.

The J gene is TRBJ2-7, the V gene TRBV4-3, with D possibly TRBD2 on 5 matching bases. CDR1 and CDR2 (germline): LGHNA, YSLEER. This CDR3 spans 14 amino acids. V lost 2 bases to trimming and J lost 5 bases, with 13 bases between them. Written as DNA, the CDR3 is TGCGCCAGCAGCCAAATGGGAGAAACCCACGAGCAGTACTTC. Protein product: CASSQMGETHEQYF.

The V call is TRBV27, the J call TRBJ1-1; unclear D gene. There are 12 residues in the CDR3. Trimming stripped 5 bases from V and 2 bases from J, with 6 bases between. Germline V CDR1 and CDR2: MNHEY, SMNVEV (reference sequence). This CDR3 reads CASSHLNTEAFF. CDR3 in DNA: TGTGCCAGCAGTCATCTAAACACTGAAGCTTTCTTT.

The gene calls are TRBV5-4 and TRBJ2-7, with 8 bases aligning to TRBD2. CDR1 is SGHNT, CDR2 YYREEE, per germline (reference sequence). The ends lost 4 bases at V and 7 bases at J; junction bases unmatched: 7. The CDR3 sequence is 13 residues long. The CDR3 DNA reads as TGTGCCAGCAGCGCGACTTTAGCGGGAGAGCAGTACTTC. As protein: CASSATLAGEQYF.

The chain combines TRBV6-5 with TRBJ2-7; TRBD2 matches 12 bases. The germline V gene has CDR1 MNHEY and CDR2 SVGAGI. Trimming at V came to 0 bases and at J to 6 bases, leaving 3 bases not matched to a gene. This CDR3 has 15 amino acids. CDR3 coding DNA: TGTGCCAGCAGTTACTCGACTAGCGGGAGTAGCGAGCAGTACTTC. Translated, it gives CASSYSTSGSSEQYF.

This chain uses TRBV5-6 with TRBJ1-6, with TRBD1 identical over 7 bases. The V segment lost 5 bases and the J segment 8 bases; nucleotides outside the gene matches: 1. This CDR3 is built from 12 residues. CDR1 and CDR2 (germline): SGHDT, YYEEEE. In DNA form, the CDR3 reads TGTGCCAGCAGAGGGGGCTATTCACCCCTCCACTTT. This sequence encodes CASRGGYSPLHF.

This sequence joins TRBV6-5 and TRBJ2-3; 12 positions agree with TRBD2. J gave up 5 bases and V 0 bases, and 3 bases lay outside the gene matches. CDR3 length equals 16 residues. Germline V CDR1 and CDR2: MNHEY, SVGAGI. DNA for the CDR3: TGTGCCAGCAGTTACTCGACTAGCGGGAGTTTAGATACGCAGTATTTT. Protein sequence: CASSYSTSGSLDTQYF.

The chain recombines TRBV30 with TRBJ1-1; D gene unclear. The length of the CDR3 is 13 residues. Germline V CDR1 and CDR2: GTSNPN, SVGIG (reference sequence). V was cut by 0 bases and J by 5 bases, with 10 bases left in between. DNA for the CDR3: TGTGCCTGGAGTGTAACGCGGGGTACTGAAGCTTTCTTT. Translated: CAWSVTRGTEAFF.

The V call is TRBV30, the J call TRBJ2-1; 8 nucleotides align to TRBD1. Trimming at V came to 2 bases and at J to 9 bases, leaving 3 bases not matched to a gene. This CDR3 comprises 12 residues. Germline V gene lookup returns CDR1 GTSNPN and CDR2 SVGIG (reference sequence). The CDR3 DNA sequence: TGTGCCTGGAGTCAGGGGGCCGTTGAGCAGTTCTTC. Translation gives CAWSQGAVEQFF.

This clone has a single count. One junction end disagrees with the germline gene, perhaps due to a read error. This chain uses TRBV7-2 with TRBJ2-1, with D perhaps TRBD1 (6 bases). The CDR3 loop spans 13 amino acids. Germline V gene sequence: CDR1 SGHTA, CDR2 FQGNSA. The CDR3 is CASSLAVTGHGVF. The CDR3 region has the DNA TGTGCCAGCAGCTTAGCCGTTACAGGGCATGGTGTCTTC.

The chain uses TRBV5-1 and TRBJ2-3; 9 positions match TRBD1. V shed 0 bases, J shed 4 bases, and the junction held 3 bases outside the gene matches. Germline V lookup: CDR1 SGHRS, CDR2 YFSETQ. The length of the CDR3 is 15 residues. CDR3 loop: CASSLDRGLADTQYF. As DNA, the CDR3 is TGCGCCAGCAGCTTGGACAGGGGGCTAGCAGATACGCAGTATTTT.

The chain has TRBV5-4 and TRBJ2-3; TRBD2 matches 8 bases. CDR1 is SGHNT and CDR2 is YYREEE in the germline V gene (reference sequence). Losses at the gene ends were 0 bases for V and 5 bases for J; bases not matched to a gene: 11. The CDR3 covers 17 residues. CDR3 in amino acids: CASSLGSASGWGDTQYF. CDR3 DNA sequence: TGTGCCAGCAGCTTGGGGTCGGCTAGCGGGTGGGGAGATACGCAGTATTTT. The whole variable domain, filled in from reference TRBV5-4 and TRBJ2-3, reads ETGVTQSPTHLIKTRGQQVTLRCSSQSGHNTVSWYQQALGQGPQFIFQYYREEENGRGNFPPRFSGLQFPNYSSELNVNALELDDSALYLCASSLGSASGWGDTQYFGPGTRLTVL.

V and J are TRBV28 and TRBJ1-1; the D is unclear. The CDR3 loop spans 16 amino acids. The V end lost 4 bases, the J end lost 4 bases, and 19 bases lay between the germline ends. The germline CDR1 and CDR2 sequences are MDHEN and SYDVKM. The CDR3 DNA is TGTGCCAGCAGTTCCTTAGGGTACCTAGAGGGCACTGAAGCTTTCTTT. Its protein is CASSSLGYLEGTEAFF.

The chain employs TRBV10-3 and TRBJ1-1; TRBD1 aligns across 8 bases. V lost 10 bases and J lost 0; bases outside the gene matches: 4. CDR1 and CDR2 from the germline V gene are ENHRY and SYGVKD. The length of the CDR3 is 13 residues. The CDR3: CATDRGMNTEAFF. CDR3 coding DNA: TGTGCCACCGACAGGGGAATGAACACTGAAGCTTTCTTT.